These T cell receptor beta chains were read from a single sample in a study of cytomegalovirus exposure and HLA in healthy donors. TCRdb's copy holds only in-frame clones and misses some; the assay was immunoSEQ multiplex PCR. The sample holds roughly 160,000 clones, almost 85% seen once. The sequencing input was PBMCs. These TCRs come from a man in his thirties or forties in good health and CMV-seronegative. Both conserved end residues are part of each CDR3. Each record gives: J gene, V gene, D gene, CDR3 protein, CDR3 DNA. A D gene is named only where the DNA matches it firmly.

>TRBJ1-4|TRBV9|TRBD1
CASSVWDRADKLFF
TGTGCCAGCAGCGTATGGGACAGGGCGGATAAACTGTTTTTT
>TRBJ2-2|TRBV5-6|-
CASSSPSPTGELFF
TGTGCCAGCAGTTCGCCTAGCCCCACCGGGGAGCTGTTTTTT
>TRBJ2-5|TRBV2|-
CASIQGSETQYF
TGTGCCAGCATTCAAGGGAGCGAGACCCAGTACTTC
>TRBJ2-1|TRBV13|TRBD2
CASSPGRLAGSNEQFF
TGTGCCAGCAGCCCAGGTCGGCTAGCGGGAAGCAATGAGCAGTTCTTC
>TRBJ2-7|TRBV19|-
CASSIDEDEQYF
TGTGCCAGTAGTATAGATGAGGACGAGCAGTACTTC
>TRBJ1-3|TRBV18|TRBD1
CASSQGTGANTIYF
TGTGCCAGCTCTCAGGGGACAGGGGCGAACACCATATATTTT
>TRBJ1-1|TRBV5-6|TRBD1
CASTVGDRGYFF
TGTGCCAGCACCGTTGGAGACAGGGGGTATTTCTTT
>TRBJ2-3|TRBV7-9|TRBD2
CASSLSGSVPTDTQYF
TGTGCCAGCAGCTTAAGCGGGAGTGTCCCCACAGATACGCAGTATTTT
>TRBJ2-7|TRBV6-5|TRBD1
CASSYSGTGTYEQYF
TGTGCCAGCAGTTACTCGGGGACAGGGACCTACGAGCAGTACTTC
>TRBJ2-7|TRBV7-6|-
CASSFGSSYEQYF
TGTGCCAGCAGCTTTGGCAGCTCCTACGAGCAGTACTTC
>TRBJ2-7|TRBV4-2|TRBD2
CASSHRAGEYEQYF
TGTGCCAGCAGCCATCGGGCGGGGGAGTACGAGCAGTACTTC
>TRBJ2-3|TRBV28|TRBD1
CASRLGTGSTDTQYF
TGTGCCAGCAGGTTGGGGACAGGGAGCACAGATACGCAGTATTTT
>TRBJ1-1|TRBV29-1|-
CSVALGVGAFF
TGCAGCGTTGCGCTAGGGGTTGGAGCTTTCTTT
>TRBJ2-7|TRBV5-8|-
CASSLGGAHYEQYF
TGTGCCAGCAGCCTGGGCGGGGCGCACTACGAGCAGTACTTC
>TRBJ1-1|TRBV7-2|TRBD1
CASSPTQGVWMNTEAFF
TGTGCCAGCAGTCCTACCCAGGGGGTCTGGATGAACACTGAAGCTTTCTTT
>TRBJ2-2|TRBV25-1|-
CASSELGETGELFF
TGTGCCAGCAGTGAATTAGGGGAAACCGGGGAGCTGTTTTTT
>TRBJ2-2|TRBV9|TRBD1
CASSPRQGYTGELFF
TGTGCCAGCAGCCCGCGACAGGGATACACCGGGGAGCTGTTTTTT